This T cell receptor (beta chain) was observed in a study of blood T cell repertoires in COVID-19. The germline V and J ends were trimmed by 8 bases and 1 base, with 11 bases remaining between them. Germline CDR1 is SNHLY and CDR2 is FYNNEI. The CDR3 covers 13 residues. TCRdb keeps only in-frame clones here, not all; method: immunoSEQ multiplex PCR. The data contain 35,000 to 50,000 clones, over 80% of them seen just once; the ten biggest clones take up 1% to 1.5%. This TCR was recovered from a woman aged 40 to 55 with acute or convalescent COVID-19. The chain recombines TRBV2 with TRBJ2-5, with D possibly being TRBD2 (6 bases). The sequenced sample consisted of peripheral blood. The CDR3 spells CASDGGTQETQYF. CDR3 nucleotides: TGTGCCAGCGATGGCGGGACCCAAGAGACCCAGTACTTC.